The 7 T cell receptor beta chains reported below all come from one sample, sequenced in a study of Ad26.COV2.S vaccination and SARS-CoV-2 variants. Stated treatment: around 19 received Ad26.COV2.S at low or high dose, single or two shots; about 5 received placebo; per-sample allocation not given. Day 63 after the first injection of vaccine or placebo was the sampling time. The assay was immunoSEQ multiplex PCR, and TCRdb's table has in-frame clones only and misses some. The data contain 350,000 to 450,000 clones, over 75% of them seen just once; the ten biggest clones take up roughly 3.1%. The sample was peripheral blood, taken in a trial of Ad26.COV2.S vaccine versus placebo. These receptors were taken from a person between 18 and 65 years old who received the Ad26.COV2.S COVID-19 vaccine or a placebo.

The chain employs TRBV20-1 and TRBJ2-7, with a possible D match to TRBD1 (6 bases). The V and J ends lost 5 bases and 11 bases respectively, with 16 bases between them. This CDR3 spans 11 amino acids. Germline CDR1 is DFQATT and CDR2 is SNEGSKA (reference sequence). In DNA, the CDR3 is TGCAGTGCTCATACAGGGAGTTGGGAGTACTTC. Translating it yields CSAHTGSWEYF.

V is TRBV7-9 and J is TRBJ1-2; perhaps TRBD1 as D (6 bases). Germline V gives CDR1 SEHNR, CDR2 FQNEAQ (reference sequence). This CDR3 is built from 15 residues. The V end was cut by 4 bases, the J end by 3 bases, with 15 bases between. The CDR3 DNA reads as TGTGCCAGCAGCTCGCCGGGGGCAGGGGACTATGGCTACACCTTC. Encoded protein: CASSSPGAGDYGYTF.

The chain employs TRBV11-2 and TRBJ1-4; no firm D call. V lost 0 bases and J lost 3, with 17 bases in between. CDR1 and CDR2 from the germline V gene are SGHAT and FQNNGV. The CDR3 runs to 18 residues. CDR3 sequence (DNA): TGTGCCAGCAGCTTAGATGTGGCAGAACCAGCCTCTAATGAAAAACTGTTTTTT. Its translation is CASSLDVAEPASNEKLFF.

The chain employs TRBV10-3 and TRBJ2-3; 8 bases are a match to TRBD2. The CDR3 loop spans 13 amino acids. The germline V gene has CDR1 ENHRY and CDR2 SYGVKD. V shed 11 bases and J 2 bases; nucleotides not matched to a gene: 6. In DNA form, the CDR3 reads TGTGCCTTGCGCGGGGGGAACACAGATACGCAGTATTTT. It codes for CALRGGNTDTQYF.

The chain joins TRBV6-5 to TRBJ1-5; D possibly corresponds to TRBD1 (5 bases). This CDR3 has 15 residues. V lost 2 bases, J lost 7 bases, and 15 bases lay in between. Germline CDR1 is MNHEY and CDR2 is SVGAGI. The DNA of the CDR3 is TGTGCCAGCAGTTACAGGTATGGGGGAGGACAGCCCCAGCATTTT. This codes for CASSYRYGGGQPQHF.

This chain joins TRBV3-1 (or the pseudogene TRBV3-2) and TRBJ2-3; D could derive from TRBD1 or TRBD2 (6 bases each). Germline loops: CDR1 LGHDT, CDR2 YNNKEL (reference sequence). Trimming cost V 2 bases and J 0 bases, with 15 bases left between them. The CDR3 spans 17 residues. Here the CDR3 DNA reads TGTGCCAGCAGCCAAAGGAATTGGGGGGCCAGCACAGATACGCAGTATTTT. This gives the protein CASSQRNWGASTDTQYF.

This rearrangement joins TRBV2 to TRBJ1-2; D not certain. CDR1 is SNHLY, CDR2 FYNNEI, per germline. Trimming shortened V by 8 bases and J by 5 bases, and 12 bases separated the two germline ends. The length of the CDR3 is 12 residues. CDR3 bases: TGTGCCAGCTCAAAAGGACCGTATGGCTACACCTTC. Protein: CASSKGPYGYTF.